This T cell receptor beta chain was sequenced for a study of shared clonotypes between healthy human individuals. Germline lookup yields CDR1 PRHDT and CDR2 FYEKMQ (reference sequence). Trimming took 7 bases from V and 5 from J; bases not matched to a gene: 9. CDR3 size: 14 residues. The method was immunoSEQ multiplex PCR; TCRdb's version includes in-frame clones alone and lacks a portion of them. The sample includes roughly 1,600,000 clones, roughly 98.5% seen only once; the top ten take about 0.4%. A remark on this clone: What it recognizes is unknown.

Findings and limits, study-wide: In having few donors, the study represented limited genetic and exposure-history diversity.

The clonotype comes from a man aged 25 to 40 in good health. Sequencing was carried out using naive CD4+ T cells sorted from blood. Subset reported: CD45RA+ positively selected. This chain joins TRBV13 and TRBJ2-5; 8 positions agree with TRBD1. CDR3 coding DNA: TGTGCCAGCACGAAGACAGGGGTTCTGGAGACCCAGTACTTC. Translating it yields CASTKTGVLETQYF.